This T cell receptor beta chain was recorded in a study of blood T cell repertoires in COVID-19. Per the germline V gene, CDR1 is LNHDA and CDR2 is SQIVND (reference sequence). The V and J ends lost 6 bases and 10 bases respectively, with 9 bases between them. This CDR3 contains 11 residues. TCRdb's copy holds only in-frame clones and misses some; the assay was immunoSEQ multiplex PCR. The table shows 140,000 to 150,000 clones, with around nine tenths occurring only once. Sequenced sample: peripheral blood. The chain uses TRBV19 and TRBJ1-4; D is perhaps TRBD1 (5 bases). The receptor comes from a man in his 60s with active or convalescent COVID-19. CDR3 nucleotide sequence: TGTGCCAGTAGCCGGGACTTAAAACTGTTTTTT. Translation gives CASSRDLKLFF.